The source of this TCR beta chain is a study of Tregs in tolerant kidney transplant recipients. CD4+CD25+CD127- Tregs, CD4+CD25- non-Tregs, CD4 and CD8 cells were sorted. This CDR3 spans 15 amino acids. Germline-derived CDR1 and CDR2 are SGDLS and YYNGEE. V lost 0 bases and J 0 bases, leaving 7 bases between the germline ends. Here immunoSEQ multiplex PCR was the method, and the copy in TCRdb shows in-frame clones only, minus some. This repertoire shows under 100,000 clones, approximately 90% found once; its top ten account for 4.5% to 5%. The sample taken for sequencing was CD8+ T cells from blood. J is TRBJ2-1 and V is TRBV9; no firm D call. This TCR was recovered from a human donor in good health. The DNA for the CDR3 is TGTGCCAGCAGCGTAGGCCGGAGCTCCTACAATGAGCAGTTCTTC. It specifies CASSVGRSSYNEQFF.